The clone carrying this T cell receptor (beta chain) showed up just a few times. TCRdb reprocessed the RACE reads via MiXCR and lists one record per CDR3 protein. The sample consists of approximately 370,000 distinct CDR3 sequences, about 5.4% of them appearing once. Germline V gives CDR1 LNHNV, CDR2 YYDKDF (reference sequence). The CDR3 spans 15 residues. The V end lost 0 bases, the J end lost 5 bases, and 13 bases lay between the germline ends. This specimen comes from a study of human T cells and chemical hapten exposure. As for the study in general: Investigators sensitized about 2 cm by about 2 cm of upper inner arm skin with 2% DPC.

The time point denotes: pre-sensitization, week 0. Treatment described: therapeutic diphenylcyclopropenone sensitization with weekly scalp DPC. Specimen: whole blood, collected in connection with sensitization to the hapten diphenylcyclopropenone (DPC). The chain couples TRBV15 to TRBJ2-5; D gene ambiguous. This clonotype was sampled from a woman aged 18 to 35 with alopecia areata. Some clones in this sample may be carry-over from other donors' samples. CDR3 in DNA: TGTGCCACCAGCAGAGATCGAGAGGTGTCCGAGACCCAGTACTTC. Translation: CATSRDREVSETQYF.